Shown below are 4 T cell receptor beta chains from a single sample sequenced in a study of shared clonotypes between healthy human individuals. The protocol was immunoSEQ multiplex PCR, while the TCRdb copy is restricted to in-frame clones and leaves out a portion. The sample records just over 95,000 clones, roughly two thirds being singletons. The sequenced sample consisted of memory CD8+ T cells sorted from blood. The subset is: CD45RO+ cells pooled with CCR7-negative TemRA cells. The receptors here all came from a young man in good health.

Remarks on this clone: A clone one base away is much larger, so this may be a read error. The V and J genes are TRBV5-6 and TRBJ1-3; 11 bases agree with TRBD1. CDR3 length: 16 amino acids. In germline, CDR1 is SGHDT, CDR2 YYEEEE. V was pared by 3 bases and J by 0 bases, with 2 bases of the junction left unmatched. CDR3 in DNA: TGTGCCAGCAGCTCCGGGACAGGGGGCTCTGGAAACACCATATATTTT. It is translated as CASSSGTGGSGNTIYF.

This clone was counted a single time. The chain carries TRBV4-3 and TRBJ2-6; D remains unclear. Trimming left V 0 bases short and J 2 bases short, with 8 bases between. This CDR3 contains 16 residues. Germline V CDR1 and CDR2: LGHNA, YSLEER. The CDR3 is CASSQDLGPGANVLTF. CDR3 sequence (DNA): TGCGCCAGCAGCCAAGACTTGGGCCCTGGGGCCAACGTCCTGACTTTC.

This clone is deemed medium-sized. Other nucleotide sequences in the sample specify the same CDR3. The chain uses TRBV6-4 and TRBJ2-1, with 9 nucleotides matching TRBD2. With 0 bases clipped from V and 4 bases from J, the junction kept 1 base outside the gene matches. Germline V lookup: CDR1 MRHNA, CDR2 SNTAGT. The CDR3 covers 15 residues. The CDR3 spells CASSDSSGSYNEQFF. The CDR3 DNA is TGTGCCAGCAGTGACTCTAGCGGGAGTTACAATGAGCAGTTCTTC.

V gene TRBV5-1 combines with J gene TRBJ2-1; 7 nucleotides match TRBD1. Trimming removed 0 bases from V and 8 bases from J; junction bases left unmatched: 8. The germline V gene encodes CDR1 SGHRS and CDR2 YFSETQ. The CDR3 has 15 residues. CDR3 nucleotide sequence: TGCGCCAGCAGCTTGGTCACAGGGGCTAACGATGAGCAGTTCTTC. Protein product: CASSLVTGANDEQFF.